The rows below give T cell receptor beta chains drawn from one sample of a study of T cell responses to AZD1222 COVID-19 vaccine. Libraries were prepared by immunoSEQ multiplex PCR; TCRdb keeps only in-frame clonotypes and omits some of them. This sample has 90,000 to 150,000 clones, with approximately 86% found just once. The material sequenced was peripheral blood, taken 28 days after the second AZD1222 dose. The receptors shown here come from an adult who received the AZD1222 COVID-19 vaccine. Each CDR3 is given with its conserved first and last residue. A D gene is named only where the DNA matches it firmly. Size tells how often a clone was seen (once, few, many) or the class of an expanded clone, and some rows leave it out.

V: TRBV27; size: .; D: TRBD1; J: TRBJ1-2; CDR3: CASSQTDRALNGYTF; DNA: TGTGCCAGCAGCCAGACGGACAGGGCGTTAAATGGCTACACCTTC
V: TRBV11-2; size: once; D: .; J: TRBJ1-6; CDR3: CASSPWVARGDSPLHF; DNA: TGTGCCAGCAGCCCGTGGGTTGCGAGGGGGGATTCACCCCTCCACTTT
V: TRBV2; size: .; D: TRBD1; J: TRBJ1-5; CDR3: CASSQVDRVGQPQHF; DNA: TGTGCCAGCTCTCAGGTAGACAGGGTTGGTCAGCCCCAGCATTTT
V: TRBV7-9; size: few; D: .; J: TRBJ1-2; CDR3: CASSPINYGYTF; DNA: TGTGCCAGCAGCCCGATTAACTATGGCTACACCTTC
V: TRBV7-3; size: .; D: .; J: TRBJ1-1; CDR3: CASSLNLAARGTENTEAFF; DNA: TGTGCCAGCAGCTTAAATCTGGCCGCCCGGGGAACAGAGAACACTGAAGCTTTCTTT
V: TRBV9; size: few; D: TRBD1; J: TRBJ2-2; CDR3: CASSVGGTGGPGELFF; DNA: TGTGCCAGCAGCGTAGGCGGGACAGGTGGCCCCGGGGAGCTGTTTTTT
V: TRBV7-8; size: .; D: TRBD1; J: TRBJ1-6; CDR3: CASSPEGAGLNSPLHF; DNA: TGTGCCAGCAGCCCCGAGGGGGCAGGGTTGAATTCACCCCTCCACTTT
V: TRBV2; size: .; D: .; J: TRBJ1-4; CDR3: CASSALSVPNEKLFF; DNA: TGTGCCAGCAGTGCCCTTTCGGTTCCTAATGAAAAACTGTTTTTT
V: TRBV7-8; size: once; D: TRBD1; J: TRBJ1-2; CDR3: CASSSGQGATNYGYTF; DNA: TGTGCCAGCAGCTCGGGACAGGGGGCTACTAACTATGGCTACACCTTC
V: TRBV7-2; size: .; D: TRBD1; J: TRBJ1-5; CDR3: CASSLDRGNQPQHF; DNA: TGTGCCAGCAGCTTAGACAGGGGAAATCAGCCCCAGCATTTT
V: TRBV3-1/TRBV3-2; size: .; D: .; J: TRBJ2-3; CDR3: CASSQRWTDTQYF; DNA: TGTGCCAGCAGCCAAAGGTGGACAGATACGCAGTATTTT
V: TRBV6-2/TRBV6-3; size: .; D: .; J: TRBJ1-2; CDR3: CASSPLGRYGYTF; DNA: TGTGCCAGCAGCCCTCTGGGTCGCTATGGCTACACCTTC
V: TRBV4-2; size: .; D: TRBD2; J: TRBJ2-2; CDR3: CASSQDYWRGEASNTGELFF; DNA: TGTGCCAGCAGCCAAGATTATTGGCGGGGGGAAGCCTCGAACACCGGGGAGCTGTTTTTT
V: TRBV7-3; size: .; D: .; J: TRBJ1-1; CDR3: CASSIGVNTEAFF; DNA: TGTGCCAGCAGCATCGGGGTGAACACTGAAGCTTTCTTT
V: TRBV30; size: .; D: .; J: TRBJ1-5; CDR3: CAWSRSTNQPQHF; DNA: TGTGCCTGGAGCAGGAGTACCAATCAGCCCCAGCATTTT
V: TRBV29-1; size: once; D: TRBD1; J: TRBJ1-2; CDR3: CSVGQGGTTNYGYTF; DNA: TGCAGCGTGGGACAGGGAGGGACAACTAACTATGGCTACACCTTC
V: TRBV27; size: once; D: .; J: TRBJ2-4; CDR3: CASSSPLREGAKNIQYF; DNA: TGTGCCAGCAGTTCCCCCCTCCGGGAAGGAGCCAAAAACATTCAGTACTTC
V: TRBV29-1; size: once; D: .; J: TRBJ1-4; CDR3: CSATGGYEKLFF; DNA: TGCAGCGCGACCGGGGGATATGAAAAACTGTTTTTT
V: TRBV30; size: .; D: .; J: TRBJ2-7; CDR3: CAWKVGVGYEQYF; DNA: TGTGCCTGGAAAGTCGGAGTCGGCTACGAGCAGTACTTC
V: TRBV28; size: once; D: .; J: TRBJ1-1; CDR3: CASLGIPNTEAFF; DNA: TGTGCCAGTCTAGGGATCCCGAACACTGAAGCTTTCTTT
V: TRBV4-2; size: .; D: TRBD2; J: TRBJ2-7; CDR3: CASSQDPAGGRVSFEQYF; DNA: TGTGCCAGCAGCCAAGATCCCGCGGGGGGGCGGGTTAGTTTCGAGCAGTACTTC
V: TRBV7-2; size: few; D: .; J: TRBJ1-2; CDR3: CASSLVVVPTF; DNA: TGTGCCAGCAGCTTAGTGGTAGTGCCCACCTTC
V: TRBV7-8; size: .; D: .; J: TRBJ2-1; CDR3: CASSGGKLALTYNEQFF; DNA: TGTGCCAGCAGCGGAGGGAAGCTAGCCCTCACCTACAATGAGCAGTTCTTC
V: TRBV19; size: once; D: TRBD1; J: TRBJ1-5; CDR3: CASRDRSSSNQPQHF; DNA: TGTGCCAGTAGGGACAGGTCGTCGAGCAATCAGCCCCAGCATTTT
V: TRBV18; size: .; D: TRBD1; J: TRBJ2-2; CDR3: CASSPQTGTGELFF; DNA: TGTGCCAGCTCACCACAGACAGGGACCGGGGAGCTGTTTTTT
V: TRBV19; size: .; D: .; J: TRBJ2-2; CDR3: CASSRLAANTGELFF; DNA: TGTGCCAGTAGTAGGCTAGCCGCGAACACCGGGGAGCTGTTTTTT
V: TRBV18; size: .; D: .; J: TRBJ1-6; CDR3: CASSRGSSYNSPLHF; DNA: TGTGCCAGCTCACGGGGGAGCTCCTATAATTCACCCCTCCACTTT
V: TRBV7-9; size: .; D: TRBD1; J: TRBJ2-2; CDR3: CASSLGTGKNTGELFF; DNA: TGTGCCAGCAGCTTAGGGACAGGGAAGAACACCGGGGAGCTGTTTTTT
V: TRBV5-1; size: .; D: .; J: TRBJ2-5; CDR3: CASSFDSLEETQYF; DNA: TGCGCCAGCAGCTTTGACAGTCTGGAAGAGACCCAGTACTTC
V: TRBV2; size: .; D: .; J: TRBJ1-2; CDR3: CASSPIWGGGFHF; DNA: TGTGCCAGCAGTCCGATTTGGGGCGGCGGGTTTCACTTC
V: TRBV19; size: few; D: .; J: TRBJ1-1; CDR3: CASRRASPPFEAFF; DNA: TGTGCCAGTAGGAGGGCCTCGCCTCCATTTGAAGCTTTCTTT